This TCR beta chain stems from a study of T cell repertoires in ileal Crohn's disease. Germline CDR1 GTSNPN, CDR2 SVGIG (reference sequence). This CDR3 is built from 15 residues. V was cut by 1 base and J by 0 bases, with 7 bases left in between. The data were produced by immunoSEQ multiplex PCR, yet TCRdb's version contains in-frame clones alone and is incomplete. The sample holds approximately 7,400 clones, roughly four fifths seen once. Overall study findings and caveats: Endoscopy was done a median around seven months after surgery. Clonal expansions were more frequent in active smokers than non-smokers at surgery.

Described time point: neoterminal ileum biopsy at postoperative endoscopy, about 6 months after surgery. Included were adult ileal or ileocolonic Crohn's patients indicated for ileocolonic resection. Worth noting for this clone: The antigen remains undetermined.

This receptor was taken from an adult with Crohn's disease. The sample consisted of ileal tissue. This chain connects TRBV30 to TRBJ1-6; D ambiguous. CDR3 amino acids: CAWSGESSYNSPLHF. In DNA form, the CDR3 reads TGTGCCTGGAGTGGGGAGAGCTCCTATAATTCACCCCTCCACTTT.